Sequencing of this T cell receptor beta chain was carried out in a study of shared clonotypes between healthy human individuals. The CDR3 covers 15 residues. CDR1 and CDR2 (germline): MNHEY, SVGAGI. The V and J ends lost 4 bases and 3 bases, in that order; junction bases with no gene match: 8. The assay was immunoSEQ multiplex PCR, and TCRdb's table has in-frame clones only and misses some. The table records 600,000 to 750,000 clones, 55% to 75% of them present only once. V gene TRBV6-5 combines with J gene TRBJ1-1; TRBD1 matches 7 bases. The sample consisted of memory CD4+ T cells sorted from blood. Subset here: CD45RA-negative fraction. This clonotype was sampled from a woman aged 25 to 39 in good health. The CDR3 DNA is TGTGCCAGCAGTTCCGAGACAGGGTGGGACACTGAAGCTTTCTTT. It encodes CASSSETGWDTEAFF.